This T cell receptor beta chain was sequenced during a study of shared clonotypes between healthy human individuals (TCRdb year 2020). Some background on the complete study: A couple of women and a few men aged 18 to 49 years were included in the cohort. To estimate repertoire size and how much clonotypes are shared between individuals, the study performed deep sequencing of blood TCR repertoires from a handful of healthy adults. Per donor, leukapheresis produced somewhere between about 0.94 and 9 billion PBMCs. For each donor, CD4 naive and CD4 memory were each given three plates, CD8 naive was given two plates, and CD8 memory was given one plate. To increase sequencing depth and limit assay-specific biases, TCR repertoire library preparation and sequencing were carried out by different laboratories using diverse techniques.

CD8 naive samples were obtained by positive selection for CCR7 among CD45RO-negative cells, yielding a CD45RA+CCR7+ population from which TemRA cells were excluded. Donors were healthy HIV-negative adults with no recently reported acute infections or vaccinations. Only Caucasian adults living in Nashville, Tennessee, USA were represented among the donors. After blood collection by leukapheresis, PBMCs were isolated using Ficoll-Histopaque density gradient centrifugation and then cryopreserved in the vapor phase of liquid nitrogen. Purity and quantity of every magnetically sorted T cell population were checked by analytical flow cytometry. Genomic DNA was isolated from each sorted fraction and quantified by UV absorbance on a Nanodrop 2000c. Using the deep immunoSEQ assay, TCR CDR3 regions were amplified from genomic DNA by multiplex PCR. Extracted genomic DNA from each cell subset was distributed evenly across all wells of several immunoSEQ 96-well plates, and each plate was treated as a replicate. For sorted subsets, each replicate PCR was loaded with about 0.2 ug genomic DNA, equivalent to 30,000 or so T cell genomes. The purified libraries were quantified using a Qubit 3.0 fluorometer, sized with a Bioanalyzer 2100, and then quantified again using the KAPA Library Quantification kit. Every immunoSEQ 96-well plate was sequenced on a separate single-read 150-cycle Illumina NextSeq 550 flow cell. On the study's bioinformatics: Because only junctional sequences without quality scores were contained in the immunoSEQ output, filtering matching that applied to full-length reads could not be performed. Sequences were annotated with PyIR, a Python wrapper for IgBLAST v1.9, using IMGT germline references to assign V/J genes and CDR3. Reads were removed for weak V/J assignments (E-value above 1e-6), missing CDR3, stop codons, out-of-frame junctions, or ambiguous translated residues. V3J clonotypes were defined as sequences sharing an identical inferred V gene, J gene, and CDR3 amino acid sequence. To compute the percentage overlap between repertoires, the number of shared unique clonotypes was divided by the size of the smaller repertoire. Three approaches were used to assess repertoire richness: RTK rarefaction, the Chao1 estimator, and Recon v2.1 estimates of unobserved clonotypes. Generation probabilities were computed with OLGA for all TCRbeta clonotypes obtained by the gDNA method from a few donors. Not all clones reach the TCRdb copy of this immuneACCESS table, which keeps in-frame sequences only. Checked studies attribute under half of the gap to unresolved V genes and leave the rest unexplained. The DNA was the basis for D and trimming; V, J and clone size are from that table. The sample profile shows about 2.1 million clones; about 92% of them were found once. The ten largest clones add up to around 1.7% of the sample.

The V end gives up 5 bases and the J end 5 bases, leaving 11 bases in the junction not matched to a gene. CDR1 and CDR2, looked up from the germline V gene, are SQVTM and ANQGSEA. Including cysteine and phenylalanine, the CDR3 has 14 amino acids. The read is trimmed to its CDR3 DNA, 42 bases read in frame from base 1. Details on this clone: The antigen this receptor binds is unknown. No base quality values were provided; no much bigger clone lies one nucleotide off.

The full study reports these points: Clonotypes shared by all four sorted-subset donors showed higher generation probabilities than non-shared clonotypes. The genetic and exposure-history diversity represented was limited by the small number of donors. Larger estimated clonotype richness was generally found for naive subsets than for memory subsets. Rarefaction of sorted-subset datasets indicated incomplete sequencing despite the large sequencing depth. Sharing across a few donors was observed for around 5% of naive CD4, over 3% of naive CD8, over 2% of memory CD4, and around 0.44% of memory CD8 clonotypes. Based on pairwise subsampling, the degree of clonotype sharing among donors was expected to be affected by sequencing depth. Sampling was limited to blood, and TCR repertoires in tissue likely differ from TCR repertoires in blood.

Sequencing was done on a sample of naive CD8+ T cells from PBMCs. The cell subset or site tag for this specimen amounts to: CD45RA+CCR7+. This clonotype was obtained from a man younger than 30 in good health. Some clones in this sample may be carry-over from other donors' samples. The V gene is TRBV29-1 and the J gene is TRBJ1-2; the junction holds 7 bases that match TRBD1. The CDR3: CSVNRQGPSYGYTF. The nucleotide sequence is TGCAGCGTTAACCGACAGGGTCCTTCGTATGGCTACACCTTC.